This T cell receptor (beta chain) was documented in a study of cytomegalovirus exposure and HLA in healthy donors. Trimming shortened V by 8 bases and J by 3 bases, and 17 bases separated the two germline ends. The CDR3 covers 14 residues. Per germline, CDR1 MNHEY and CDR2 SMNVEV (reference sequence). Points on this clone: Its antigen is still unknown.

Study-wide results and caveats: Some public TCRs appeared in many individuals, while most sequences were rare. Fewer N-insertions than the 666-donor mean were reportedly shown by an Asian-associated ancestry cluster in a later analysis. HLA alleles showed associations with some 17,000 TCR beta sequences in a later analysis, at a 0.05 false discovery rate.

The PCR employed 60 Vbeta primers together with 13 Jbeta primers. The repertoire was sequenced with immunoSEQ multiplex PCR; TCRdb's copy has only in-frame clones and lacks some. The sample yields some 4,500 clones, over 75% seen once. This sequence joins TRBV27 and TRBJ2-7; tentatively, D is TRBD2 (6 bases). Source material: PBMCs. This TCR came from a woman in her forties in good health and CMV-seropositive. CDR3 residues: CASRAGGGIYEQYF. The CDR3 nucleotides read TGTGCCAGCCGTGCCGGGGGTGGAATCTACGAGCAGTACTTC.